This T cell receptor beta chain derives from a study of T cell changes during pregnancy in multiple sclerosis. Measured with immunoSEQ multiplex PCR; TCRdb has only the in-frame clones, and not every one. The repertoire holds 25,000 to 40,000 clones, 89% seen once, with over 8.5% in the top ten. Comments on this clone: The identical CDR3 is also encoded by other nucleotide sequences in the sample.

This CDR3 spans 14 amino acids. The V and J ends lost 2 bases and 3 bases, in that order; junction bases with no gene match: 1. Looked up from germline, CDR1 is SGHTA and CDR2 is FQGTGA. The clonotype was recovered from a female donor with multiple sclerosis, enrolled in a pregnancy study. The sequenced sample was CD8+ T cells from peripheral blood mononuclear cells, obtained in the third trimester of pregnancy. The chain employs TRBV7-3 and TRBJ2-1; 7 bases align to TRBD2. The CDR3, as DNA: TGTGCCAGCAGCTTAGGGGGGGGCTACAATGAGCAGTTCTTC. It encodes CASSLGGGYNEQFF.